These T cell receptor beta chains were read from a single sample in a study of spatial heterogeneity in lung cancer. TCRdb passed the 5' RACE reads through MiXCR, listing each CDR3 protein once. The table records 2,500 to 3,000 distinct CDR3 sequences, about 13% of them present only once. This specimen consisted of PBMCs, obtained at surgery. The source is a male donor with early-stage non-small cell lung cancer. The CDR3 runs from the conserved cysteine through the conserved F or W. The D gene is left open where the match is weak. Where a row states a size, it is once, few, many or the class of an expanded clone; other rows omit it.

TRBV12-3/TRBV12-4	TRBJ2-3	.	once	CASSLVYSSDTQYF	TGTGCCAGCAGTTTGGTGTATAGTAGCGATACGCAGTATTTT
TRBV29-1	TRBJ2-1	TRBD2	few	CSVEGGDEQFF	TGCAGCGTTGAGGGGGGGGATGAGCAGTTCTTC
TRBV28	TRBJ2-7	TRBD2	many	CATLGLESYEQYF	TGTGCCACACTCGGACTAGAATCCTACGAGCAGTACTTC
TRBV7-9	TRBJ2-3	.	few	CASSPRAPGTDTQYF	TGTGCCAGCAGCCCAAGGGCCCCAGGCACAGATACGCAGTATTTT
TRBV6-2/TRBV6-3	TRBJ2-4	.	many	CASSHRGTGVAKNIQYF	TGTGCCAGCAGTCACCGGGGTACAGGTGTAGCAAAAAACATTCAGTACTTC
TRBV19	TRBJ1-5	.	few	CASSIGYRGNQPQHF	TGTGCCAGTAGTATCGGATACCGGGGCAATCAGCCCCAGCATTTT
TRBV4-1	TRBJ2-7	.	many	CASSQDLAPGYEQYF	TGCGCCAGCAGCCAAGATCTGGCGCCGGGCTACGAGCAGTACTTC
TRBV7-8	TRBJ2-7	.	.	CASTPASGGQFSYEQYF	TGTGCCAGCACCCCCGCATCGGGGGGACAGTTCTCCTACGAGCAGTACTTC
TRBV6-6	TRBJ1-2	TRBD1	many	CASGQGYYGYTF	TGTGCCAGCGGACAGGGGTACTATGGCTACACCTTC
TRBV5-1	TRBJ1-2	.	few	CASSLAAGSAYGYTF	TGCGCCAGCAGCTTGGCGGCAGGGTCGGCCTATGGCTACACCTTC
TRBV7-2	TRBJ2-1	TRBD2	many	CASTLSGSSYNEQFF	TGTGCCAGCACTCTTAGCGGGAGCTCCTACAATGAGCAGTTCTTC
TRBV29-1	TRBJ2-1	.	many	CSVPGPRFGEQFF	TGCAGCGTGCCGGGACCGAGATTCGGGGAGCAGTTCTTC
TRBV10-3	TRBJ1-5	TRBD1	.	CAISEETIGQGRLQPQHF	TGTGCCATCAGTGAAGAGACCATCGGACAGGGAAGGCTACAGCCCCAGCATTTT
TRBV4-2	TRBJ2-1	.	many	CASSPEGNEQFF	TGTGCCAGCAGTCCCGAGGGGAATGAGCAGTTCTTC
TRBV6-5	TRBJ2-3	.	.	CASSYDSSTDTQYF	TGTGCCAGCAGTTACGACTCCTCCACAGATACGCAGTATTTT
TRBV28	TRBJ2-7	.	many	CASSHNTGMQYF	TGTGCCAGCAGCCATAACACAGGGATGCAGTACTTC
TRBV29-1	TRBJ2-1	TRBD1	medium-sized	CSGQGAHNEQFF	TGCTCAGGACAGGGGGCGCACAATGAGCAGTTCTTC
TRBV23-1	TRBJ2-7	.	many	CAIIRLKGTKRDYEQYF	TGCGCCATCATAAGGCTCAAAGGGACGAAAAGAGACTACGAGCAGTACTTC
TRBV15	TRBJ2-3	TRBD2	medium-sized	CATSRERERTDTQYF	TGTGCCACCAGCAGGGAGCGGGAGAGGACAGATACGCAGTATTTT
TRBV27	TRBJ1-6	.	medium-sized	CASSLEVTDNSPLHF	TGTGCCAGCAGTTTAGAAGTTACTGATAATTCACCCCTCCACTTT
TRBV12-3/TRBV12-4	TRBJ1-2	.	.	CASSLGFRYGYTF	TGTGCCAGCAGTTTAGGGTTTCGGTACGGCTACACCTTC
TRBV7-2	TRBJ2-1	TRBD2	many	CASSLAGGTINEQFF	TGTGCCAGCAGCTTGGCGGGAGGGACGATCAATGAGCAGTTCTTC
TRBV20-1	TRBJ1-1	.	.	CSARAGASEAFF	TGCAGTGCTAGAGCAGGGGCCTCGGAAGCTTTCTTT
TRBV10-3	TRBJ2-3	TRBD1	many	CAISPGQKTSTDTQYF	TGTGCCATCAGTCCGGGACAGAAAACTAGCACAGATACGCAGTATTTT
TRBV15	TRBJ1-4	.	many	CATSGEVTGRELFF	TGTGCCACCAGCGGGGAGGTGACAGGAAGGGAACTGTTTTTT
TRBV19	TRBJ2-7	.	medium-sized	CASSIGGPGYEQYF	TGTGCCAGTAGTATCGGAGGGCCGGGCTACGAGCAGTACTTC
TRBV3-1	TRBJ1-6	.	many	CASSPATWSPLHF	TGTGCCAGCAGCCCTGCGACGTGGTCACCCCTCCACTTT
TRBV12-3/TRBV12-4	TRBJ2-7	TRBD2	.	CASSLWLAGYEQYF	TGTGCCAGCAGTTTATGGCTAGCGGGTTACGAGCAGTACTTC
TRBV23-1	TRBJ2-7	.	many	CASSQSSPGPRSEQYF	TGCGCCAGCAGTCAATCGTCCCCGGGACCCCGCTCCGAGCAGTACTTC